These T cell receptor beta chains were read from a single sample in a study of blood T cell repertoires in COVID-19. Assay used: immunoSEQ multiplex PCR; TCRdb lists only in-frame clones, some missing. This table has 83,000 or so clones, approximately 82% appearing once. The sequencing input was peripheral blood. These receptors were collected from a human donor in a cohort sampled during active COVID-19. Both conserved end residues are part of each CDR3. Fields, in order: CDR3 length, V gene, D gene, CDR3 protein. D genes are given only for firm matches.

len: 16; v_gene: TRBV5-1; d_gene: TRBD1; CDR3aa: CASSPPAGTGYEKLFF
len: 18; v_gene: TRBV7-9; d_gene: TRBD2; CDR3aa: CACGRLARLGSSTDTQYF
len: 15; v_gene: TRBV27; d_gene: NA; CDR3aa: CASSLSRLMNTEAFF
len: 15; v_gene: TRBV2; d_gene: TRBD1; CDR3aa: CASIGQGASTGELFF
len: 16; v_gene: TRBV19; d_gene: NA; CDR3aa: CASRGHEVAGSKPQHF
len: 13; v_gene: TRBV27; d_gene: NA; CDR3aa: CASSPKGGYGYTF
len: 15; v_gene: TRBV28; d_gene: TRBD2; CDR3aa: CASTPLAGGFYEQYF
len: 13; v_gene: TRBV3-1/TRBV3-2; d_gene: NA; CDR3aa: CASSQGDWGDGFF
len: 14; v_gene: TRBV28; d_gene: TRBD1; CDR3aa: CASSPGQASYEQYF
len: 16; v_gene: TRBV21-1; d_gene: NA; CDR3aa: CASSKGGPGVYTEAFF
len: 16; v_gene: TRBV11-2; d_gene: TRBD1; CDR3aa: CASSLEYRGAGNTIYF
len: 16; v_gene: TRBV7-6; d_gene: NA; CDR3aa: CASSSYRVSGANVLTF
len: 17; v_gene: TRBV2; d_gene: TRBD2; CDR3aa: CASSEALRGTSSNEQFF
len: 17; v_gene: TRBV3-1/TRBV3-2; d_gene: TRBD2; CDR3aa: CASSHGSGAAWGGELFF
len: 17; v_gene: TRBV28; d_gene: NA; CDR3aa: CASRRPGVQLVADTQYF
len: 16; v_gene: TRBV6-5; d_gene: TRBD2; CDR3aa: CASSYKKRGGRETQYF
len: 16; v_gene: TRBV18; d_gene: NA; CDR3aa: CASSSRGVGLGEKLFF
len: 13; v_gene: TRBV7-8; d_gene: NA; CDR3aa: CASSYSSPGELFF
len: 11; v_gene: TRBV29-1; d_gene: TRBD1; CDR3aa: CSGNHRGTQYF
len: 15; v_gene: TRBV28; d_gene: NA; CDR3aa: CASRPNLSSGNTIYF
len: 16; v_gene: TRBV19; d_gene: NA; CDR3aa: CASTDRRGREGYGYTF
len: 18; v_gene: TRBV28; d_gene: TRBD2; CDR3aa: CASSYRPLGGRWKETQYF
len: 17; v_gene: TRBV4-1; d_gene: TRBD1; CDR3aa: CASSQEWRTGKAGELFF